The 21 T cell receptor beta chains in this list originate from one sample, sequenced in a study of vaccination effects on CD4 cells after COVID-19. The table came from immunoSEQ multiplex PCR; TCRdb's copy has only in-frame clones and leaves some out. The repertoire includes approximately 30,000 clones, around 73% of them detected once, and around 25% sits in the top ten. No antigen has been identified for these receptors. Antigen-specific CD4+ T cells were expanded (with viral peptide pools) by the ViraFEST assay ahead of sequencing. Cultured cells yielded isolated CD4+ T cells after 10 to 11 days. According to the study, vaccine recipients showed no prior SARS-CoV-2 infection and negative nucleocapsid antibodies. The sequenced sample was CD4+ T cells from PBMCs cultured with HCoV-OC43 spike peptides, obtained before COVID-19 vaccination. Subset indicated: HCoV-OC43 spike overlapping peptide pool stimulation. These receptors came from a human donor who received a COVID-19 vaccine.

The genes are TRBV19 and TRBJ2-4; 7 bases are a match to TRBD1. The CDR3 extends over 17 amino acids. Germline trimming cut 1 base from V and 0 bases from J; bases unmatched to any gene: 6. The germline V gene encodes CDR1 LNHDA and CDR2 SQIVND (reference sequence). CDR3 coding DNA: TGTGCCAGTAGTATAGCGGGGACAGATCTAGCCAAAAACATTCAGTACTTC. It is translated as CASSIAGTDLAKNIQYF.

The chain combines TRBV5-1 with TRBJ2-2; D is possibly TRBD2 (6 bases). Germline values: CDR1 SGHRS, CDR2 YFSETQ. With 4 bases removed from V and 1 base from J, the gap between germline ends came to 11 bases. CDR3 length: 15 amino acids. The CDR3 reads CASSPGTVNTGELFF. As DNA, the CDR3 is TGCGCCAGCAGCCCCGGGACTGTGAACACCGGGGAGCTGTTTTTT.

J is TRBJ1-4 and V is TRBV4-2, with D perhaps matching TRBD1 (6 bases). The CDR3 contains 15 residues. CDR1 LGHNA and CDR2 YNFKEQ come from the germline V gene. V lost 0 bases and J lost 12, with 17 bases in between. The CDR3 here is CASSQDRGVRQELFF. CDR3 DNA: TGTGCCAGCAGCCAAGATAGGGGGGTGAGACAGGAACTGTTTTTT.

This sequence joins TRBV20-1 and TRBJ2-6; D gene unclear. From germline, CDR1 is DFQATT and CDR2 SNEGSKA (reference sequence). This CDR3 has 13 residues. V lost 3 bases and J 0 bases, leaving 3 bases between the germline ends. CDR3: CSASYSGANVLTF. The CDR3 DNA is TGCAGTGCTAGTTACTCTGGGGCCAACGTCCTGACTTTC.

This chain links TRBV6-1 with TRBJ1-3; unclear D gene. Per germline, CDR1 MNHNS and CDR2 SASEGT. V was clipped by 1 base and J by 2 bases, with 9 bases between them. This CDR3 has 15 amino acids. The CDR3 spells CASSEGLVAGNTIYF. In DNA form, the CDR3 reads TGTGCCAGCAGTGAAGGGTTAGTGGCTGGAAACACCATATATTTT.

This chain links TRBV30 with TRBJ1-1, with D perhaps matching TRBD1 (6 bases). The CDR3 length is 13 residues. Trimming took 8 bases from V and 8 from J, leaving 21 bases between them. Germline lookup yields CDR1 GTSNPN and CDR2 SVGIG (reference sequence). CDR3 nucleotides: TGTGCCAGCAAGGGGCAGGGGCCTAGGGAAGCTTTCTTT. It specifies CASKGQGPREAFF. The whole variable domain, filled in from reference TRBV30 and TRBJ1-1, reads SQTIHQWPATLVQPVGSPLSLECTVEGTSNPNLYWYRQAAGRGLQLLFYSVGIGQISSEVPQNLSASRPQDRQFILSSKKLLLSDSGFYLCASKGQGPREAFFGQGTRLTVV.

The J gene is TRBJ2-7, the V gene TRBV5-1; D gene unclear. Germline CDR1 and CDR2: SGHRS and YFSETQ. Trimming cost V 0 bases and J 5 bases, with 9 bases left between them. CDR3 size: 13 residues. DNA for the CDR3: TGCGCCAGCAGCTTGGCCCCAGGCGACGAGCAGTACTTC. Its translation: CASSLAPGDEQYF.

The rearrangement joins TRBV14 to TRBJ1-1; D gene uncertain. This CDR3 is 15 amino acids long. Trimming stripped 1 base from V and 0 bases from J, with 9 bases between. Germline lookup yields CDR1 SGHDN and CDR2 FVKESK. CDR3 coding DNA: TGTGCCAGCAGCCAAGGTGAAGGCTTGAACACTGAAGCTTTCTTT. Translated, it gives CASSQGEGLNTEAFF.

The chain couples TRBV25-1 to TRBJ1-6; D ambiguous. From germline, CDR1 is MGHDK and CDR2 SYGVNS. This CDR3 comprises 12 residues. V gave up 3 bases and J gave up 9 bases, with 6 bases separating them. In nucleotides, the CDR3 is TGTGCCAGCAGTGAGTGGGGTTCACCCCTCCACTTT. Residues: CASSEWGSPLHF.

This clone was detected once. The rearrangement joins TRBV7-9 to TRBJ2-5; 10 bases map to TRBD2. The CDR3 is 16 amino acids. V lost 5 bases to trimming and J lost 4 bases; unmatched junction nucleotides: 10. CDR1 and CDR2 (germline): SEHNR, FQNEAQ (reference sequence). The CDR3 coding sequence is TGTGCCAGCAGCCCCAGGACTAGCGGAGCAAGAGAGACCCAGTACTTC. It specifies CASSPRTSGARETQYF.

This rearrangement joins TRBV4-3 to TRBJ2-6; D is unclear. The germline CDR1 and CDR2 sequences are LGHNA and YSLEER. This CDR3 has 13 residues. V was trimmed by 1 base and J by 2 bases, leaving 0 bases between them. The CDR3 is CASSQAGANVLTF. The CDR3 nucleotides read TGCGCCAGCAGCCAAGCTGGGGCCAACGTCCTGACTTTC.

The chain is built from TRBV3-1 (or the pseudogene TRBV3-2) and TRBJ1-6; D is unclear. The germline V and J ends were trimmed by 6 bases and 6 bases, with 18 bases remaining between them. In germline, CDR1 is LGHDT, CDR2 YNNKEL (reference sequence). This CDR3 is 16 amino acids long. The chain's CDR3 is CASSQAYWPGNSPLHF. The DNA of the CDR3 is TGTGCCAGCAGTCAGGCTTATTGGCCGGGTAATTCACCCCTCCACTTT.

V gene TRBV5-1 combines with J gene TRBJ1-3, with D uncertain. Trimming removed 5 bases at V and 3 bases at J, with 6 bases between. The CDR3 sequence is 12 residues long. CDR1 is SGHRS, CDR2 YFSETQ, per germline. The CDR3 loop reads CASSGSGNTIYF. The CDR3 DNA sequence: TGCGCCAGCAGTGGCAGTGGAAACACCATATATTTT.

This sequence joins TRBV7-2 and TRBJ2-6; D is uncertain. The V end lost 5 bases, the J end lost 0 bases, and 5 bases lay between the germline ends. Germline-derived CDR1 and CDR2 are SGHTA and FQGNSA. The CDR3 contains 14 residues. Here the CDR3 DNA reads TGTGCCAGCAGCCATAACTCTGGGGCCAACGTCCTGACTTTC. This translates into CASSHNSGANVLTF.

This rearrangement joins TRBV4-2 to TRBJ2-4, with D perhaps TRBD1 or TRBD2 (5 bases each). The CDR3 is 17 amino acids. With 4 bases removed from V and 1 base from J, the gap between germline ends came to 17 bases. Germline V gene lookup returns CDR1 LGHNA and CDR2 YNFKEQ. For the CDR3, the DNA is TGTGCCAGCAGCCCCTCCGGGACGGCCTCGGCCAAAAACATTCAGTACTTC. It encodes CASSPSGTASAKNIQYF.

This chain uses TRBV4-3 with TRBJ2-1; D remains unclear. CDR3 length equals 16 residues. Trimming cost V 2 bases and J 0 bases, with 11 bases left between them. The germline V gene has CDR1 LGHNA and CDR2 YSLEER. The chain's CDR3 is CASSQNSLSSYNEQFF. The CDR3 coding sequence is TGCGCCAGCAGCCAAAACTCCTTAAGCTCCTACAATGAGCAGTTCTTC.

The gene calls are TRBV18 and TRBJ1-1; no reliable D call. The V gene lost 2 bases and the J gene lost 1 base, with 11 bases spanning the gap. This CDR3 is built from 15 residues. CDR1 is KGHSH and CDR2 is LQKENI in the germline V gene. CDR3 region: CASSPTEPKNTEAFF. CDR3 bases: TGTGCCAGCTCACCAACAGAGCCTAAGAACACTGAAGCTTTCTTT.

The gene calls are TRBV24-1 and TRBJ1-5, with 11 bases fitting TRBD1. J was trimmed by 9 bases and V by 4 bases; bases with no gene match: 10. The germline CDR1 and CDR2 sequences are KGHDR and SFDVKD. The CDR3 loop spans 16 amino acids. The CDR3 is CATSDPGQGAPAPQHF. The CDR3 DNA is TGTGCCACCAGTGACCCCGGACAGGGGGCCCCGGCGCCCCAGCATTTT.

V gene TRBV5-1 combines with J gene TRBJ2-2, with TRBD2 matching over 10 bases. V dropped 1 base and J dropped 5; count of bases not matched to a gene: 2. Germline CDR1 is SGHRS and CDR2 is YFSETQ. The CDR3 length is 15 residues. DNA of the CDR3: TGCGCCAGCAGCTTGAGCGGGGGGGCGACCGGGGAGCTGTTTTTT. It specifies CASSLSGGATGELFF.

This sequence joins TRBV6-6 and TRBJ2-5; D is unresolved. This CDR3 contains 13 residues. Deletions cut 2 bases from V and 1 base from J, with 5 bases between. In germline, CDR1 is MNHNY, CDR2 SVGAGI (reference sequence). The CDR3 DNA is TGTGCCAGCAGTTACCACACCCAAGAGACCCAGTACTTC. It yields the protein CASSYHTQETQYF.

The rearrangement links TRBV6-5 to TRBJ2-7; D may correspond to TRBD1 or TRBD2 (5 bases each). The germline V gene has CDR1 MNHEY and CDR2 SVGAGI. The CDR3 consists of 11 residues. The V end lost 10 bases, the J end lost 1 base, and 8 bases lay between the germline ends. CDR3 sequence (DNA): TGTGCCATGGGACCTTCCTACGAGCAGTACTTC. It is translated as CAMGPSYEQYF.